Listed below are T cell receptor beta chains from one sample, sequenced in a study of blood T cells in healthy people across ages. Via MiXCR, TCRdb re-called the 5' RACE reads, giving one row per CDR3 protein. The table records 2 million or so distinct CDR3 sequences, 40% to 55% of them present only once. Sequences were obtained from blood. The source is a woman aged 40 to 50 in good health. Both conserved end residues are trimmed from each CDR3. Rows give clone size only sometimes, using once, few, many, or a class for an expanded clone.

v_gene	j_gene	len	abundance	CDR3aa
TRBV5-6	TRBJ2-3	13	-	ASSLEYGGADTQY
TRBV6-2/TRBV6-3	TRBJ2-5	12	-	ASSQNFGQGMQY
TRBV6-2/TRBV6-3	-	11	-	ASKFGQTYEQY
TRBV27	TRBJ2-5	15	-	ASSLNGRPTLRETQY
TRBV20-1	TRBJ1-5	12	few	SVRRPGSNQPQH
TRBV20-1	TRBJ1-2	11	-	SARAGGSDGYT
TRBV27	TRBJ1-6	15	once	ASSLWARPTSNSPLH
TRBV6-5	TRBJ2-7	12	-	ASGRGQGFYEQY
TRBV4-3	TRBJ2-1	18	-	ASSQDSDRARLISYNEQF
TRBV6-2/TRBV6-3	TRBJ2-1	12	-	ASSYGSGAHEQF
TRBV4-3	TRBJ1-4	12	-	ASSSRQRGEKLF
TRBV7-9	TRBJ2-3	13	-	ASSLALDPRDTQY
TRBV10-3	TRBJ1-1	12	-	ATTQDGGYTEAF
TRBV7-2	TRBJ1-2	15	-	ASSLAPGGEANYGYT
TRBV20-1	TRBJ2-5	9	few	SARMEETQY
TRBV27	-	12	few	ASSQGGKKETQY
TRBV29-1	TRBJ1-6	14	few	SVTFGELGPNSPLH
TRBV20-1	TRBJ2-1	14	-	SARDYLAGIYNEQF
TRBV14	TRBJ2-1	10	-	ASSQHRVGQF
TRBV29-1	TRBJ1-1	11	-	SVSQGMNTEAF
TRBV7-3	TRBJ2-1	13	-	ASSLSPTSYNEQF
TRBV24-1	TRBJ2-1	12	few	ATSGGGYYNEQF
TRBV20-1	TRBJ2-5	13	-	SARDQASGGETQY
TRBV2	TRBJ2-3	12	-	ASSGGGRIDTQY
TRBV7-9	-	12	few	ASSSAGSQETQY